This TCR beta chain comes out of a study of early T cells in non-severe SARS-CoV-2 infection. About the study: Sequencing targeted bulk RNA from unsorted whole blood, leaving chains unpaired. Broader study findings: Sequences matched to VDJdb favored anti-spike CD8 responses, while private and CD4 specificities were missed.

The TCR library protocol was used to attach unique molecular identifiers. These identifiers were attached to individual cDNA molecules. TCRdb reanalysed the 5' RACE reads using MiXCR and keeps one entry per CDR3 protein. The sample shows 75,000 to 80,000 distinct CDR3 sequences, 11% of them seen only once. With regard to this clonotype: Antigen unknown.

From germline, CDR1 is SQVTM and CDR2 ANQGSEA. CDR3 length: 12 amino acids. The germline V and J ends were trimmed by 3 bases and 14 bases, with 19 bases remaining between them. The chain employs TRBV29-1 and TRBJ1-2; TRBD1 might be the D (5 bases). This receptor was obtained from an adult who was a healthcare worker with PCR-confirmed SARS-CoV-2 infection or an uninfected control (not recorded which). The sequencing used whole blood, collected at baseline. The CDR3 is CSVDHGGQGLTF. CDR3 sequence (DNA): TGCAGCGTTGATCATGGAGGTCAGGGTTTAACCTTC.